The rows below give T cell receptor beta chains drawn from one sample of a study of T cell responses to AZD1222 COVID-19 vaccine. TCRdb keeps only in-frame clones here, not all; method: immunoSEQ multiplex PCR. In the table there are roughly 24,000 clones, approximately 88% of which are singletons. The starting material was peripheral blood, obtained 28 days after the second AZD1222 dose. These receptors were taken from an adult who received the AZD1222 COVID-19 vaccine. Both conserved end residues are part of each CDR3. D genes are given only for firm matches. Rows may omit the clone size; those that give it use once, few, many or a size class.

CDR3 DNA	CDR3 protein	D gene	V gene	J gene	clone size
TGCGCCAGCAGCCTTCAGGGGTATAGCAATCAGCCCCAGCATTTT	CASSLQGYSNQPQHF	-	TRBV5-1	TRBJ1-5	-
TGTGCCAGCATTCAGGGGAAGGGACAGCCCCAGCATTTT	CASIQGKGQPQHF	-	TRBV2	TRBJ1-5	-
TGTGCCAGCAGCCAAGAGCGCCAGGGACGTTTTAACACTGAAGCTTTCTTT	CASSQERQGRFNTEAFF	-	TRBV3-1/TRBV3-2	TRBJ1-1	-
TGTGCCAGCAGCTTCCGGGCAGGGGGCGCGGGGACTGAAGCTTTCTTT	CASSFRAGGAGTEAFF	TRBD1	TRBV5-6	TRBJ1-1	-
TGCAGCGTTCCCAGGGTAAACTATGGCTACACCTTC	CSVPRVNYGYTF	-	TRBV29-1	TRBJ1-2	-
TGTGCCAGTAATCTCCCCGGCACAAGTCAGCCCCAGCATTTT	CASNLPGTSQPQHF	-	TRBV19	TRBJ1-5	-
TGCGCCAGCAGCCAAGCCAGCGGAGAATCCTACAATGAGCAGTTCTTC	CASSQASGESYNEQFF	-	TRBV4-3	TRBJ2-1	-
TGCAGTGCCGACAGGGAGTATGGCTACACCTTC	CSADREYGYTF	TRBD1	TRBV20-1	TRBJ1-2	-
TGTGCCAGCAGCGTCAGGGGGCGGGATAATGAAAAACTGTTTTTT	CASSVRGRDNEKLFF	TRBD1	TRBV9	TRBJ1-4	-
TGTGCCAGCAGCGGGACGGTCTCCTACGAGCAGTACTTC	CASSGTVSYEQYF	-	TRBV12-3/TRBV12-4	TRBJ2-7	-
TGTGCCAGCAGCCCCGAGATCTATGGCTACACCTTC	CASSPEIYGYTF	-	TRBV2	TRBJ1-2	-
TGTGCCAGCAGTCGGGACAGGAGCTCCTACGAGCAGTACTTC	CASSRDRSSYEQYF	TRBD1	TRBV6-6	TRBJ2-7	-
TGTGCCAGCTCACCTAACAGGGCGGACTATGGCTACACCTTC	CASSPNRADYGYTF	-	TRBV18	TRBJ1-2	-
TGTGCCAGCAGCTTGTGGGGGGTTAGCACAGATACGCAGTATTTT	CASSLWGVSTDTQYF	-	TRBV5-6	TRBJ2-3	-
TGTGCCAGCAGCCCCAGTGCAGGGGTAAGCTCCTACGAGCAGTACTTC	CASSPSAGVSSYEQYF	-	TRBV11-2	TRBJ2-7	-
TGTGCCAGCAGCTCGTGGTACGGGGGGGGTCAGCCCCAGCATTTT	CASSSWYGGGQPQHF	-	TRBV7-2	TRBJ1-5	-
TGCAGCGCAAGGGAGGGGGATCAGCCCCAGCATTTT	CSAREGDQPQHF	-	TRBV29-1	TRBJ1-5	-
TGTGCCATCAGGCCGCCTTCTGGAAACACCATATATTTT	CAIRPPSGNTIYF	-	TRBV10-3	TRBJ1-3	few
TGCGCCAGCAGCGGGACCTACGAGCAGTACTTC	CASSGTYEQYF	-	TRBV5-1	TRBJ2-7	-
TGTGCCAGCAGTCTCGGCGGGGGGGCTATCATTCAGTACTTC	CASSLGGGAIIQYF	TRBD2	TRBV28	TRBJ2-4	-
TGTGCCAGCAGCCCAGGACAGGCCCCTAATGAAAAACTGTTTTTT	CASSPGQAPNEKLFF	TRBD1	TRBV9	TRBJ1-4	once
TGCAGCGTTCTCGGGGGGTATGGAAACACCATATATTTT	CSVLGGYGNTIYF	-	TRBV29-1	TRBJ1-3	-
TGTGCCAGCGCCTGGGGGACTAGCGGGGAGGAGACCCAGTACTTC	CASAWGTSGEETQYF	TRBD2	TRBV7-3	TRBJ2-5	-
TGTGCCAGCAGCTTATTTCTGGGAGGGGAGCAGTTCTTC	CASSLFLGGEQFF	TRBD2	TRBV7-9	TRBJ2-1	once
TGTGCCAGCAGCCCCCAAGTGGGCAATCAGCCCCAGCATTTT	CASSPQVGNQPQHF	-	TRBV7-2	TRBJ1-5	-
TGTGCCAGCAGCCCGGCCGGGGGACAGGGGGAAGTTCAGCCCCAGCATTTT	CASSPAGGQGEVQPQHF	TRBD1	TRBV5-6	TRBJ1-5	-
TGTGCCAGTAGTATGGGGCTCTCTAACTATGGCTACACCTTC	CASSMGLSNYGYTF	-	TRBV19	TRBJ1-2	-
TGTGCCAGCAGTTCGCAGGGACAGGCAAATCAGCCCCAGCATTTT	CASSSQGQANQPQHF	TRBD1	TRBV27	TRBJ1-5	-
TGCGCCAGCAGCTTGGACGGTGGAAGGGACGAGCAGTACTTC	CASSLDGGRDEQYF	-	TRBV5-1	TRBJ2-7	-
TGCGCCAGCAGCTTGGCTCCTACAGAGAACACTGAAGCTTTCTTT	CASSLAPTENTEAFF	-	TRBV5-1	TRBJ1-1	-
TGTGCCAGTAGTAACCGGGACAGGTGGTATGGCTACACCTTC	CASSNRDRWYGYTF	TRBD1	TRBV19	TRBJ1-2	-
TGTGCCAGCAGACCAGGACCGACCAGTGGCTACACCTTC	CASRPGPTSGYTF	-	TRBV12-3/TRBV12-4	TRBJ1-2	few
TGTGCCAGCAGCAGAGGCCGCTTTGGCTACACCTTC	CASSRGRFGYTF	-	TRBV3-1/TRBV3-2	TRBJ1-2	-
TGTGCCAGCAGCCCCATCTATCGGCAGGGGGCGCCCTACGAGCAGTACTTC	CASSPIYRQGAPYEQYF	TRBD1	TRBV7-8	TRBJ2-7	-
TGTGCCAGCAGCGCCGCGTCAGGGAACACTGAAGCTTTCTTT	CASSAASGNTEAFF	-	TRBV9	TRBJ1-1	-
TGTGCCAGCGCGAGGGGGTCCCAGTACTTC	CASARGSQYF	-	TRBV6-5	TRBJ2-5	-
TGTGCCAGCAGTTACGGGACAGGGGACTGGAGCAATCAGCCCCAGCATTTT	CASSYGTGDWSNQPQHF	TRBD1	TRBV6-7	TRBJ1-5	-
TGTGCCAGCAGCTCTGCGGGGATTAACTCTGGAAACACCATATATTTT	CASSSAGINSGNTIYF	-	TRBV5-4	TRBJ1-3	-
TGCGCCAGCAGCTTGGCGGCGGGACAGGGATTCTATGAGCAGTTCTTC	CASSLAAGQGFYEQFF	TRBD1	TRBV5-1	TRBJ2-1	-
TGCGCCAGCAGCTCCGGCCTAGCGGGGAGCACAGATACGCAGTATTTT	CASSSGLAGSTDTQYF	TRBD2	TRBV5-1	TRBJ2-3	-
TGTGCCAGCAGCTTAGCAGGGGCAGGGATCGGAAACACCATATATTTT	CASSLAGAGIGNTIYF	-	TRBV7-2	TRBJ1-3	-
TGTGCCAGCAGGCGGGACATTTACAATGAGCAGTTCTTC	CASRRDIYNEQFF	-	TRBV28	TRBJ2-1	-
TGTGCCAGCAGCTACGGGACCGCACCCAGTGAGCAGTTCTTC	CASSYGTAPSEQFF	-	TRBV7-2	TRBJ2-1	-
TGTGCCAGCAACAGGGGAGACACTGAAGCTTTCTTT	CASNRGDTEAFF	TRBD1	TRBV6-5	TRBJ1-1	-
TGTGCCAGCAGCGCCGGGGGCGGATACAATGAGCAGTTCTTC	CASSAGGGYNEQFF	-	TRBV9	TRBJ2-1	-